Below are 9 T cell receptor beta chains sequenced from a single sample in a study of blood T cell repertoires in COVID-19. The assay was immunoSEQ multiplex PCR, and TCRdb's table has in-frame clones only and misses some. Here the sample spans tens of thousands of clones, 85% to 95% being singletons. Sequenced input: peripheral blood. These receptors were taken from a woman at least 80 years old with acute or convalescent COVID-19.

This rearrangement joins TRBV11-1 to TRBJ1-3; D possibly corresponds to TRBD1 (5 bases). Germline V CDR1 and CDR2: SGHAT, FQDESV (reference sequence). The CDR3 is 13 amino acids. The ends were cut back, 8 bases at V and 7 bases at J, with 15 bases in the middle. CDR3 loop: CASAARRGNTIYF. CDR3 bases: TGTGCCAGCGCAGCCCGGCGGGGGAACACCATATATTTT. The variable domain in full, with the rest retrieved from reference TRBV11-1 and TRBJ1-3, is EAEVAQSPRYKITEKSQAVAFWCDPISGHATLYWYRQILGQGPELLVQFQDESVVDDSQLPKDRFSAERLKGVDSTLKIQPAELGDSAMYLCASAARRGNTIYFGEGSWLTVV.

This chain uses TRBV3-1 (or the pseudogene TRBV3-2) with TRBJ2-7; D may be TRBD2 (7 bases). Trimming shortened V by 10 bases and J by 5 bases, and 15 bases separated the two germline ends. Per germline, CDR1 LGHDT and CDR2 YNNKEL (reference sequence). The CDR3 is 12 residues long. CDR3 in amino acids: CATEGGSHEQYF. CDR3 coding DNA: TGTGCCACCGAGGGGGGGTCCCACGAGCAGTACTTC.

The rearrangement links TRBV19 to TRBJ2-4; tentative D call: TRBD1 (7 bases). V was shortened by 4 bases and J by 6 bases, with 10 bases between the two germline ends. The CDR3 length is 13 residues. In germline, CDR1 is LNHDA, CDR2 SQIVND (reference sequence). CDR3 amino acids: CASSTQGGNIQYF. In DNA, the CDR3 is TGTGCCAGTAGTACCCAGGGGGGAAACATTCAGTACTTC.

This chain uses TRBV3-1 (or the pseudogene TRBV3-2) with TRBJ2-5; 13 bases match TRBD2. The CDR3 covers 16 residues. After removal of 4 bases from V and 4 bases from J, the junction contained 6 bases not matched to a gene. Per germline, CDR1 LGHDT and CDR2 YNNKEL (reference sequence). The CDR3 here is CASSPQTSGRRETQYF. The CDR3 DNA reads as TGTGCCAGCAGCCCCCAGACTAGCGGGAGGCGAGAGACCCAGTACTTC.

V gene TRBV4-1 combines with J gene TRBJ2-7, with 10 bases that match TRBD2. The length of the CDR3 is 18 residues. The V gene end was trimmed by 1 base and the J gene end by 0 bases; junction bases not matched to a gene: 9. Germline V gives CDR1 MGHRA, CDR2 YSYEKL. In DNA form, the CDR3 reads TGCGCCAGCAGCCAAGGAACCCGACTAGCGGGCTCCTCCTACGAGCAGTACTTC. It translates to CASSQGTRLAGSSYEQYF.

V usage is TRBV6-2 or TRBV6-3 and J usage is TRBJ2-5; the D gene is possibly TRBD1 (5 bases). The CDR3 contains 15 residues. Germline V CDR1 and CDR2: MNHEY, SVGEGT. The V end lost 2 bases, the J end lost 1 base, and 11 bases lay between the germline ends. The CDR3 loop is CASSYLDRFQETQYF. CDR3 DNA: TGTGCCAGCAGTTACCTAGACAGATTCCAAGAGACCCAGTACTTC.

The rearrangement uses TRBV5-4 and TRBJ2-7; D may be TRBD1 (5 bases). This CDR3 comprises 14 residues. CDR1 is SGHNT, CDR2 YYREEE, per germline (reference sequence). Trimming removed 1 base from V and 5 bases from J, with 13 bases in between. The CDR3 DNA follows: TGTGCCAGCAGCTTGCAGGGCAATCGGGACGAGCAGTACTTC. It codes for CASSLQGNRDEQYF.

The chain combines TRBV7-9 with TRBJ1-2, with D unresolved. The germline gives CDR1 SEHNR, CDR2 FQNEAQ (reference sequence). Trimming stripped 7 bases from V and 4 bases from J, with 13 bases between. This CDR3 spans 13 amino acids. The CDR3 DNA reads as TGTGCCAGCAACCCCGACGGGATCTATGGCTACACCTTC. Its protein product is CASNPDGIYGYTF.

This CDR3 is CASSPEGTSGEQFF. CDR3 DNA sequence: TGTGCCAGCTCACCGGAGGGGACTAGCGGAGAGCAGTTCTTC. The chain links TRBV18 to TRBJ2-1, with 11 positions matching TRBD2. Germline values: CDR1 KGHSH, CDR2 LQKENI. This CDR3 region has 14 residues. V gave up 3 bases and J gave up 10 bases; unmatched junction bases: 5.